The T cell receptor (beta chain) under discussion was sequenced for a study of cytotoxic CD8 clonotypes in ibrutinib-treated CLL. On the study more broadly: Partial response occurred in some 25 patients and complete response in 2; at median approximately 71 months, approximately 14 remained remitted and roughly twelve progressed. General study points: The study found public clonotypes uncommon, contracting or stable on treatment. Collection times varied between progressing and sustained-remission patients.

Deep sequencing aimed at 1 in 200,000 to 1 in 1 million T cells' resolution. Produced via immunoSEQ multiplex PCR; TCRdb's table is partial and in-frame only. The sample has roughly 150,000 clones, over 65% seen once; the top ten hold over 2%. Concerning this clone: Its specificity is unknown.

The germline V gene encodes CDR1 LNHNV and CDR2 YYDKDF (reference sequence). V lost 0 bases to trimming and J lost 3 bases, with 11 bases between them. The CDR3 is 15 residues long. The specimen was PBMCs, collected after 12 months of ibrutinib treatment. The chain couples TRBV15 to TRBJ1-1; tentatively, D is TRBD1 (6 bases). The sequence came from a human donor with chronic lymphocytic leukemia. The CDR3 region is CATSRDIGGYTEAFF. In nucleotides, the CDR3 is TGTGCCACCAGCAGAGATATCGGGGGCTACACTGAAGCTTTCTTT.